This section outlines one T cell receptor beta chain sequence together with its context. Relative to the germline gene, one junction end is altered; a read error may explain this. It was from roughly 20-30 mg of unsorted bulk tissue that RNA and DNA were co-extracted. The data were obtained in a study of tumor-infiltrating lymphocytes in primary liver carcinoma. The wider study: The study included patients who were men and women aged 30 to 69 years.

TCR beta cDNA was prepared out of roughly 0.45 ug total RNA by means of a constant-region primer. Libraries of TCR beta came from three nested multiplex PCR rounds with slightly modified ARM-PCR. TCRdb re-derived calls from the multiplex PCR reads in MiXCR, one entry per CDR3 protein. This table has roughly 190,000 distinct CDR3 sequences, around four fifths appearing once. Sequencing was done on a sample of tumor tissue from primary liver carcinoma. This TCR was sampled from a man aged 35-49 years with primary liver carcinoma and hepatitis B virus infection.

The CDR3 DNA reads TGTGCCAGCACTTACTCGGGTGAGACCCAGTACTTC. This sequence encodes CASTYSGETQYF. The chain joins TRBV6-2 or TRBV6-3 to TRBJ2-5; D call uncertain. Germline V gene sequence: CDR1 MNHEY, CDR2 SVGEGT. This CDR3 spans 12 amino acids.